Sequencing of this TCR beta chain was carried out in a study of OX40 agonist ivuxolimab in advanced cancers. About the study: Intravenous ivuxolimab was administered to patients every 2 weeks at 0.01 to 10 mg/kg. Study observations and caveats: Dosing at 0.1 to 3.0 mg/kg was accompanied by clonal expansion of CD4+ and CD8+ blood T cells by week 6.

This CDR3 region has 15 residues. Germline V lookup: CDR1 LGHNA, CDR2 YNFKEQ. The V and J ends lost 0 bases and 10 bases, in that order; junction bases with no gene match: 8. In regard to this clone: Antigen specificity is unknown.

Measured with immunoSEQ multiplex PCR; TCRdb has only the in-frame clones, and not every one. Of more than 85,000 clones listed, just over 90% were seen once; the top ten hold 0.31%. This clonotype originated in an adult with an advanced solid tumor such as melanoma, head and neck, liver or kidney cancer. J is TRBJ1-4 and V is TRBV4-2; 7 bases are a match to TRBD1. The sequenced sample was CD4+ or CD8+ T cells sorted from blood, obtained in a trial of the OX40 agonist ivuxolimab. The CDR3 nucleotides are TGTGCCAGCAGCCAAGAGAGGGGGACAGTTGGAAAACTGTTTTTT. This encodes CASSQERGTVGKLFF.